The clone carrying this T cell receptor (beta chain) was seen a handful of times. Its matching antigen is unknown. TCRdb reprocessed the RT-PCR reads with MiXCR, giving one entry per CDR3 protein. This table has 700,000 to 800,000 distinct CDR3 sequences, approximately 18% appearing once. Looked up from germline, CDR1 is MNHNS and CDR2 is SASEGT. V gave up 7 bases and J gave up 3 bases; unmatched junction bases: 14. This CDR3 region has 16 residues. This record belongs to a study of response to subunit inactivated influenza vaccine. Study findings and constraints: Few new T cells, the authors suggested, are recruited by each seasonal influenza vaccination.

J is TRBJ2-7 and V is TRBV6-1, with 8 bases matching TRBD2. This material consisted of PBMCs from blood, taken 5 to 6 days after vaccination. This receptor was obtained from a man in his fifties who received an inactivated influenza vaccine. In DNA, the CDR3 is TGTGCCAGCACTCCCCGCGCGGGACTAGGGATCTACGAGCAGTACTTC. Its protein product is CASTPRAGLGIYEQYF.